This T cell receptor (beta chain) was recovered during a study of blood T cell repertoires in COVID-19. Looking at the study overall: Nucleic acid was either cDNA or gDNA, and it came from T cells, B-cell-depleted T cells, or PBMCs.

Original processing methods: Nucleated cell counts were estimated from reference gene primer amplification. This table comes from immunoSEQ multiplex PCR, and its TCRdb copy is limited to in-frame clones, with some not included. V, J and clone size are those of that table, while D and trimming were read from the DNA. This table has 350,000 or so clones, roughly 87% appearing once. In germline, CDR1 is LGHDT, CDR2 YNNKEL (reference sequence). This CDR3 region has 15 residues. V shed 3 bases and J 6 bases; nucleotides not matched to a gene: 9. Seattle patients were enrolled while actively infected and followed longitudinally.

What was sequenced was peripheral blood. This TCR was sampled from a woman aged 60-75 years with COVID-19, enrolled during active disease. The rearrangement uses TRBV3-1 (or the pseudogene TRBV3-2) and TRBJ2-7; 9 bases map to TRBD1. This CDR3 reads CASSHSGTGKGEQYF. The CDR3 DNA follows: TGTGCCAGCAGCCACTCTGGGACAGGGAAGGGCGAGCAGTACTTC.